Described below is a single T cell receptor (beta chain) sequence and its context. The antigen is not known. Subjects with ophthalmopathy showed a Clinical Activity Score no lower than 3, a NOSPECS grade no lower than 4, and a duration shorter than 3 months. Researchers barred patients who had uncontrolled infection, other autoimmune disease, pregnancy or lactation. Amplified TCR beta CDR3 regions derived from RNA transcripts. The HTBI set primed first-round TCR CDR3 RT-PCR. TCRdb re-called the multiplex PCR reads through MiXCR, storing one row per CDR3 protein. The sample records approximately 690,000 distinct CDR3 sequences, approximately 15% being singletons. The data derive from a study of T cells in Graves' hyperthyroidism and ophthalmopathy. Study outcomes and limitations: Stable hyperthyroidism was separated from ophthalmopathy by a model based on 13 V-J features. Blood also showed most of the thyroid clonotypes that were expanded above 0.001.

The sequence was obtained from a woman between 45 and 60 years old with Graves' ophthalmopathy. The sample consisted of blood.

The CDR3 here is CASSDGTKQFF. CDR3 coding DNA: TGTGCCAGCAGCGACGGGACTAAACAGTTCTTC. The chain recombines TRBV6-1 with TRBJ2-1; 7 bases align to TRBD2. Germline CDR1 is MNHNS and CDR2 is SASEGT. With V trimmed by 6 bases and J by 13 bases, 6 bases remained unmatched. This CDR3 is 11 amino acids long.